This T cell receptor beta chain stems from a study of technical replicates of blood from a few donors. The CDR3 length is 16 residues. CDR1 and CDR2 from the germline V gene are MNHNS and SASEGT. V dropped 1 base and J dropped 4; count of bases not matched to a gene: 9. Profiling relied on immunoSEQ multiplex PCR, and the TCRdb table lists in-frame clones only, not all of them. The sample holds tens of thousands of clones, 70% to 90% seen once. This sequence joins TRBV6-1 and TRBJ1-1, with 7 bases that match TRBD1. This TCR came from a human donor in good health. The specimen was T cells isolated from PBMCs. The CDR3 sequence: CASSEGVGGGGTEAFF. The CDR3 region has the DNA TGTGCCAGCAGTGAAGGAGTAGGAGGGGGCGGCACTGAAGCTTTCTTT.